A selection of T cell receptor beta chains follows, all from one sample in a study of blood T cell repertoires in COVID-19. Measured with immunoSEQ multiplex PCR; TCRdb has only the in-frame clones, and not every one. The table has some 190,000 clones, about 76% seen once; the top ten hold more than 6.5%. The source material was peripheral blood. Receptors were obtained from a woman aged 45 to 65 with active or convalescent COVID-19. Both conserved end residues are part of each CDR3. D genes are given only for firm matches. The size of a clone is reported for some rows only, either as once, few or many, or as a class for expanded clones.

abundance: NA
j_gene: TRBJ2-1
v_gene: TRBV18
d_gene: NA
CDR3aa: CASSPGRENEQFF
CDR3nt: TGTGCCAGCTCACCCGGTAGGGAGAATGAGCAGTTCTTC

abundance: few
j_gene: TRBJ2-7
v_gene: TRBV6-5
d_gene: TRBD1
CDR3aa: CASSYLPGQGHDEQYF
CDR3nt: TGTGCCAGCAGTTACTTACCGGGACAGGGGCATGACGAGCAGTACTTC

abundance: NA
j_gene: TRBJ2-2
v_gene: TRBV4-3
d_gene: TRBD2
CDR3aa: CASRALAGAGGELFF
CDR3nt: TGCGCCAGCAGGGCACTAGCGGGGGCAGGCGGGGAGCTGTTTTTT

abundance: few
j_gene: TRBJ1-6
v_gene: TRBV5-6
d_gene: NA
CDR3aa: CASSLEFGVNSPLHF
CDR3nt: TGTGCCAGCAGCTTGGAGTTCGGGGTCAATTCACCCCTCCACTTT

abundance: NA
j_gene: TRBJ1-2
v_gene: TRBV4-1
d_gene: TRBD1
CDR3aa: CASSPGTGAIYGYTF
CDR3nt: TGCGCCAGCAGCCCCGGTACAGGGGCAATCTATGGCTACACCTTC

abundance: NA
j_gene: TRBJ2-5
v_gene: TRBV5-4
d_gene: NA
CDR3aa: CASSLARWTDQETQYF
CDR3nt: TGTGCCAGCAGCTTGGCCCGTTGGACAGATCAAGAGACCCAGTACTTC

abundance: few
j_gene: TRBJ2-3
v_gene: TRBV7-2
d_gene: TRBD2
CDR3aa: CASSLVRGSTDTQYF
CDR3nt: TGTGCCAGCAGCTTAGTGCGGGGGAGCACAGATACGCAGTATTTT

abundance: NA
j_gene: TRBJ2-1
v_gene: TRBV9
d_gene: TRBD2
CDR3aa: CASSVGGLAGDEQFF
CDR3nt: TGTGCCAGCAGCGTGGGGGGACTAGCAGGGGATGAGCAGTTCTTC

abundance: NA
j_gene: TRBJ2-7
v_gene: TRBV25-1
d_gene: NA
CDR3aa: CASGRGGYEQYF
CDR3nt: TGTGCCAGCGGTAGGGGGGGCTACGAGCAGTACTTC

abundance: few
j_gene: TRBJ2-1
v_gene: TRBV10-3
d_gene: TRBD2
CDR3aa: CATGLDGGGEQFF
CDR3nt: TGTGCCACGGGACTAGACGGAGGGGGTGAGCAGTTCTTC

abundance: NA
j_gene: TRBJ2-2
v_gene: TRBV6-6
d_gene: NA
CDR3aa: CASRQANTGELFF
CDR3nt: TGTGCCAGCCGACAGGCTAACACCGGGGAGCTGTTTTTT

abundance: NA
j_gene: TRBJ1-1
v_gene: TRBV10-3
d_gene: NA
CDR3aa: CAISSDGENTEAFF
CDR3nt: TGTGCCATCAGCAGCGACGGGGAGAACACTGAAGCTTTCTTT

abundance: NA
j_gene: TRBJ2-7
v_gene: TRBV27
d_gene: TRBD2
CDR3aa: CASSLSAGGPHEQYF
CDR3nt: TGTGCCAGCAGTTTATCGGCGGGGGGGCCCCACGAGCAGTACTTC

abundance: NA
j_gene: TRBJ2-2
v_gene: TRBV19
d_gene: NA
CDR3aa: CASSPQPRGNGELFF
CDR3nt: TGTGCCAGTAGTCCCCAGCCCAGGGGTAACGGGGAGCTGTTTTTT

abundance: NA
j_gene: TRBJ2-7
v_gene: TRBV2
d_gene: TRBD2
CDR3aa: CASSLGLAGRGDYEQYF
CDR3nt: TGTGCCAGCAGTTTGGGACTAGCGGGCCGAGGGGACTACGAGCAGTACTTC

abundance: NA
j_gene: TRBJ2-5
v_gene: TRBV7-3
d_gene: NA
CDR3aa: CASSLGDMGTQYF
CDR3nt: TGTGCCAGCAGCTTAGGGGACATGGGGACCCAGTACTTC

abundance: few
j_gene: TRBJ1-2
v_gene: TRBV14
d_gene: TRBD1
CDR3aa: CASSPRQGNYGYTF
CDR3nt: TGTGCCAGCAGCCCGAGACAGGGGAACTATGGCTACACCTTC

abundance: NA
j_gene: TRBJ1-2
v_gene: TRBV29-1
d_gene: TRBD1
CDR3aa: CSVDRAPAGYTF
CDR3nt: TGCAGCGTCGACAGGGCCCCTGCTGGCTACACCTTC

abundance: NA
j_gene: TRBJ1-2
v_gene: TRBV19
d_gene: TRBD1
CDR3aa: CASRDTGQGLYGYTF
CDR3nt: TGTGCCAGTAGAGACACGGGACAGGGTCTCTATGGCTACACCTTC

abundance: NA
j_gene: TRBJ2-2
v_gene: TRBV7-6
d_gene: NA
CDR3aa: CASSHRGTGELFF
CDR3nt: TGTGCCAGCAGCCATAGAGGGACCGGGGAGCTGTTTTTT

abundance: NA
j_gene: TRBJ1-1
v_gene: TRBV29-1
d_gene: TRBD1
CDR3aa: CSVHPGQGNTEAFF
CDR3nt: TGCAGCGTGCATCCGGGACAGGGGAACACTGAAGCTTTCTTT

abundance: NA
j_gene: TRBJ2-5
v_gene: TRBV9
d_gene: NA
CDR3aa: CASSVEGGGGETQYF
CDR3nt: TGTGCCAGCAGCGTAGAAGGAGGGGGCGGGGAGACCCAGTACTTC

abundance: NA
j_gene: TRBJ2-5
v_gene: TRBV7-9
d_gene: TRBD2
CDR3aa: CASSLGGTSAETQYF
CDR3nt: TGTGCCAGCAGCTTAGGAGGGACTAGCGCGGAGACCCAGTACTTC

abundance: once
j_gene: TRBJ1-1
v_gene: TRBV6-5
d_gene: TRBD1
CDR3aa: CASSPTGSANTEAFF
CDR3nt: TGTGCCAGCAGCCCGACAGGGAGTGCGAACACTGAAGCTTTCTTT

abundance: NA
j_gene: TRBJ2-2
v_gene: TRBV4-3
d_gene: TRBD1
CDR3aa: CASSQDKDRGSLFF
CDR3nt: TGCGCCAGCAGCCAAGATAAGGACAGGGGATCGCTGTTTTTT

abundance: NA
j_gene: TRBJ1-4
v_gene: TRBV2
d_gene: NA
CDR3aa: CASRVGQMNEKLFF
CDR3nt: TGTGCCAGCCGCGTCGGACAGATGAATGAAAAACTGTTTTTT

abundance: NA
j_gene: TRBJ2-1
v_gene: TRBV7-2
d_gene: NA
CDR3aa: CASSYQGGLRNEQFF
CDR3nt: TGTGCCAGCAGTTATCAGGGGGGTCTCAGGAATGAGCAGTTCTTC

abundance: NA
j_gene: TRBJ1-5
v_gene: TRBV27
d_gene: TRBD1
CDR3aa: CASSRTTGGSNQPQHF
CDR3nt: TGTGCCAGCAGTCGAACGACAGGGGGAAGCAATCAGCCCCAGCATTTT

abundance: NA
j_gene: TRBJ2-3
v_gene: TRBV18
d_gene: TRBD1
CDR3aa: CASSRMDRAGDTQYF
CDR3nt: TGTGCCAGCTCACGGATGGACAGGGCGGGAGATACGCAGTATTTT